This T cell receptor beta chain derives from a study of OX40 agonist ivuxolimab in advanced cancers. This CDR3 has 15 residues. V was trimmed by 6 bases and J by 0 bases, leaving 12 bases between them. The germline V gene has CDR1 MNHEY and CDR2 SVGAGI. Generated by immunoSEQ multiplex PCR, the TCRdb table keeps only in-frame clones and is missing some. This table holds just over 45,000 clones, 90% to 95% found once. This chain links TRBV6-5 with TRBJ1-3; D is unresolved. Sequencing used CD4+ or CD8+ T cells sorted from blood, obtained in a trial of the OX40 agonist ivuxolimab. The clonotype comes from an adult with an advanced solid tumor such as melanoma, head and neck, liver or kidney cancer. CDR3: CASRQGRSSGNTIYF. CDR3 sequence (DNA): TGTGCCAGCAGACAAGGACGGAGCTCTGGAAACACCATATATTTT.